This T cell receptor beta chain was sequenced for a study of OX40 agonist ivuxolimab in advanced cancers. As for this clone: What it binds is not known.

Profiling relied on immunoSEQ multiplex PCR, and the TCRdb table lists in-frame clones only, not all of them. The sample yields around 95,000 clones, 85% to 90% seen once. Germline V gene data show CDR1 as WNHNN and CDR2 as SYGVQD (reference sequence). The ends were cut back, 0 bases at V and 0 bases at J, with 8 bases in the middle. The CDR3 runs to 15 residues. General observations from the study: Partly responding patients at 0.1-3.0 mg/kg showed some of the smallest clonal expansion. Averaged across samples, CD8+ T cells carried more expanded clones than CD4+ did. The CD4+ and CD8+ T cells in the blood had expanded clonally by week 6 at 0.1 to 3.0 mg/kg.

The J gene is TRBJ1-1, the V gene TRBV10-1, with D unresolved. The sequence was collected from an adult with an advanced solid tumor such as melanoma, head and neck, liver or kidney cancer. The sequenced sample was CD4+ or CD8+ T cells sorted from blood, obtained in a trial of the OX40 agonist ivuxolimab. The CDR3 region is CASSESFGVNTEAFF. The CDR3 DNA follows: TGCGCCAGCAGTGAGTCGTTTGGGGTGAACACTGAAGCTTTCTTT.